This passage covers 25 T cell receptor beta chains from one sample sequenced in a study of blood T cell repertoires in COVID-19. The protocol was immunoSEQ multiplex PCR, while the TCRdb copy is restricted to in-frame clones and leaves out a portion. The sample holds under 200,000 clones, 80% seen once. The sample comprised PBMCs or T cells enriched from blood (not recorded which). These receptors were collected from an older woman who had recovered from COVID-19.

V is TRBV19 and J is TRBJ1-1, with D perhaps TRBD1 (5 bases). CDR3 length equals 16 residues. The germline CDR1 and CDR2 sequences are LNHDA and SQIVND (reference sequence). V lost 7 bases to trimming and J lost 1 base, with 19 bases between them. As DNA, the CDR3 is TGTGCCAGTACCAGTGTCAGGGCCTCTGAGAACACTGAAGCTTTCTTT. Translating it yields CASTSVRASENTEAFF.

The rearrangement uses TRBV27 and TRBJ2-7; the match to TRBD2 covers 14 bases. The CDR3 extends over 18 amino acids. V dropped 6 bases and J dropped 0; count of bases not matched to a gene: 10. CDR1 and CDR2 from the germline V gene are MNHEY and SMNVEV (reference sequence). In nucleotides, the CDR3 is TGTGCCAGCAGCCCCAGGACTAGCGGGGGGCGAAGCTCCTACGAGCAGTACTTC. It is translated as CASSPRTSGGRSSYEQYF.

The chain carries TRBV27 and TRBJ1-4, with TRBD1 as a possible D gene (6 bases). The CDR3 consists of 15 residues. CDR1 is MNHEY, CDR2 SMNVEV, per germline (reference sequence). Trimming left V 3 bases short and J 8 bases short, with 16 bases between. The CDR3 nucleotides are TGTGCCAGCAGTTTCTTATCCGGCAGGGGCGAAAAACTGTTTTTT. Protein: CASSFLSGRGEKLFF.

This clone has just a few counts. This CDR3 is CASSPGTDTQYF. The CDR3 DNA follows: TGTGCCAGCAGCCCGGGCACAGATACGCAGTATTTT. The J gene is TRBJ2-3, the V gene TRBV2; D remains unclear. V dropped 6 bases and J dropped 1 base, with 5 bases sitting between them. Germline CDR1 reads SNHLY; CDR2 reads FYNNEI. This CDR3 is built from 12 residues.

This rearrangement joins TRBV25-1 to TRBJ1-1, with D perhaps matching TRBD1 (6 bases). The V gene lost 7 bases and the J gene lost 0 bases, with 9 bases spanning the gap. The germline V gene has CDR1 MGHDK and CDR2 SYGVNS. The CDR3 covers 13 residues. The CDR3 sequence: CASTRQVNTEAFF. CDR3 coding DNA: TGTGCCAGCACCAGACAGGTGAACACTGAAGCTTTCTTT.

V gene TRBV4-2 combines with J gene TRBJ1-3; perhaps TRBD1 as D (6 bases). This CDR3 has 14 amino acids. Germline V gene lookup returns CDR1 LGHNA and CDR2 YNFKEQ. The germline V and J ends were trimmed by 4 bases and 0 bases, with 7 bases remaining between them. The CDR3 here is CASSPDSSGNTIYF. The CDR3, as DNA: TGTGCCAGCAGCCCGGACAGCTCTGGAAACACCATATATTTT.

This chain joins TRBV9 and TRBJ2-3; TRBD2 aligns across 9 bases. The CDR3 spans 15 residues. Germline CDR1 reads SGDLS; CDR2 reads YYNGEE. V shed 0 bases, J shed 6 bases, and the junction held 5 bases outside the gene matches. CDR3 sequence: CASSVDGTSGDTQYF. DNA of the CDR3: TGTGCCAGCAGCGTAGATGGTACTAGCGGGGATACGCAGTATTTT.

This chain joins TRBV5-1 and TRBJ2-7; 9 nucleotides align to TRBD2. The junction had 2 bases not matched to a gene; V was cut back by 0 bases and J by 4 bases. The germline V gene has CDR1 SGHRS and CDR2 YFSETQ. CDR3 length: 14 residues. The CDR3 loop is CASSLASGKYEQYF. CDR3 nucleotides: TGCGCCAGCAGCTTGGCTAGCGGGAAGTACGAGCAGTACTTC. The full variable domain, with the rest looked up from reference TRBV5-1 and TRBJ2-7, is KAGVTQTPRYLIKTRGQQVTLSCSPISGHRSVSWYQQTPGQGLQFLFEYFSETQRNKGNFPGRFSGRQFSNSRSEMNVSTLELGDSALYLCASSLASGKYEQYFGPGTRLTVT.

The chain employs TRBV27 and TRBJ1-2; D unresolved. V lost 3 bases to trimming and J lost 1 base, with 21 bases between them. The CDR3 consists of 18 residues. The germline gives CDR1 MNHEY, CDR2 SMNVEV (reference sequence). The CDR3 coding sequence is TGTGCCAGCAGTTTCCGTGGGGAAGGGCGGGGAATTAACTATGGCTACACCTTC. Translating gives CASSFRGEGRGINYGYTF.

The chain combines TRBV2 with TRBJ2-7; D is unresolved. The CDR3 has 14 amino acids. Trimming took off 1 base at V and 3 bases at J, with 10 bases between the two ends. Germline assignment: CDR1 SNHLY and CDR2 FYNNEI. The CDR3 coding sequence is TGTGCCAGCAGTGAAGGAGACATTGACTACGAGCAGTACTTC. Encoded protein: CASSEGDIDYEQYF.

The gene calls are TRBV14 and TRBJ1-2; tentatively, D is TRBD1 (5 bases). This CDR3 is built from 13 residues. CDR1 and CDR2 from the germline V gene are SGHDN and FVKESK. V was cut by 4 bases and J by 5 bases, with 11 bases left in between. CDR3 in DNA: TGTGCCAGCAGCCCTGGGGGGTCATATGGCTACACCTTC. Encoded protein: CASSPGGSYGYTF.

The V gene is TRBV10-1, the J gene TRBJ2-3; a weak D match, TRBD1 (6 bases). Trimming left V 2 bases short and J 2 bases short, with 20 bases between. There are 18 residues in the CDR3. Looked up from germline, CDR1 is WNHNN and CDR2 is SYGVQD (reference sequence). CDR3: CASSETSNAGASTDTQYF. DNA of the CDR3: TGCGCCAGCAGTGAGACCTCAAACGCAGGGGCCTCCACAGATACGCAGTATTTT.

The sample holds a few counts of this clone. The chain joins TRBV9 to TRBJ2-1; TRBD2 might be the D (6 bases). The CDR3 loop spans 14 amino acids. Trimming stripped 2 bases from V and 7 bases from J, with 13 bases between. Looked up from germline, CDR1 is SGDLS and CDR2 is YYNGEE. Here the CDR3 DNA reads TGTGCCAGCAGCGTGAGACTAGGTAGTAATGAGCAGTTCTTC. Translation gives CASSVRLGSNEQFF. The complete variable domain, with remaining parts taken from reference TRBV9 and TRBJ2-1, reads DSGVTQTPKHLITATGQRVTLRCSPRSGDLSVYWYQQSLDQGLQFLIQYYNGEERAKGNILERFSAQQFPDLHSELNLSSLELGDSALYFCASSVRLGSNEQFFGPGTRLTVL.

The sample holds a few counts of this clone. The chain carries TRBV19 and TRBJ1-3; a possible D gene is TRBD1 (5 bases). CDR3 length equals 14 residues. Looked up from germline, CDR1 is LNHDA and CDR2 is SQIVND (reference sequence). V was clipped by 10 bases and J by 0 bases, with 13 bases between them. Here the CDR3 DNA reads TGTGCCACCCTGGGGGGACCCTCTGGAAACACCATATATTTT. Its translation is CATLGGPSGNTIYF.

The V and J genes are TRBV19 and TRBJ1-4; the match to TRBD1 covers 9 bases. Trimming at V came to 3 bases and at J to 7 bases, leaving 15 bases not matched to a gene. The germline gives CDR1 LNHDA, CDR2 SQIVND (reference sequence). The CDR3 loop spans 18 amino acids. The CDR3 bases are TGTGCCAGTAGTATCGACCCCCCAGCCGGGACAGGGATTGAAAAACTGTTTTTT. It yields the protein CASSIDPPAGTGIEKLFF. Full variable domain (remainder filled in from reference TRBV19 and TRBJ1-4): DGGITQSPKYLFRKEGQNVTLSCEQNLNHDAMYWYRQDPGQGLRLIYYSQIVNDFQKGDIAEGYSVSREKKESFPLTVTSAQKNPTAFYLCASSIDPPAGTGIEKLFFGSGTQLSVL.

The V call is TRBV5-8, the J call TRBJ1-2; 9 positions agree with TRBD1. J gave up 2 bases and V 4 bases, and 3 bases lay outside the gene matches. From germline, CDR1 is SGHTS and CDR2 YDEGEE. The CDR3 runs to 14 residues. CDR3 nucleotides: TGTGCCAGCAGCACGGACAGGGGAAACTATGGCTACACCTTC. Its protein is CASSTDRGNYGYTF.

The chain combines TRBV7-9 with TRBJ1-2, with D perhaps TRBD1 (6 bases). The CDR3 has 14 amino acids. The germline V gene has CDR1 SEHNR and CDR2 FQNEAQ (reference sequence). Deletions cut 4 bases from V and 2 bases from J, with 11 bases between. CDR3 sequence: CASSWQGTNYGYTF. CDR3 DNA sequence: TGTGCCAGCAGCTGGCAGGGGACCAACTATGGCTACACCTTC.

V usage is TRBV21-1 and J usage is TRBJ2-7; the tabulated D call, TRBD1, remains unverified against the DNA. TRBV21-1 is reported as a pseudogene. The CDR3 has 15 amino acids. The CDR3 DNA reads as TGTGCCAGGAGAGCAAAGGGTGGACAGATGTACGAGCAGTACTTC. It specifies CARRAKGGQMYEQYF.

V is TRBV3-1 (or the pseudogene TRBV3-2) and J is TRBJ1-1; TRBD1 matches at 7 bases. The V gene end was trimmed by 4 bases and the J gene end by 1 base; junction bases not matched to a gene: 6. CDR1 is LGHDT, CDR2 YNNKEL, per germline (reference sequence). The CDR3 length is 15 residues. The CDR3, as DNA: TGTGCCAGCAGCCCAAACAGGGGCACGAACACTGAAGCTTTCTTT. The encoded protein is CASSPNRGTNTEAFF.

This chain uses TRBV5-1 with TRBJ2-3; 13 bases align to TRBD2. V shed 5 bases, J shed 4 bases, and the junction held 4 bases outside the gene matches. The germline V gene encodes CDR1 SGHRS and CDR2 YFSETQ. This CDR3 region has 15 residues. The DNA for the CDR3 is TGCGCCAGCAGTCCCGGACTAGCGGGGGCAGATACGCAGTATTTT. This translates into CASSPGLAGADTQYF.

V is TRBV5-1 and J is TRBJ2-3, with a possible D match to TRBD1 (7 bases). The length of the CDR3 is 14 residues. V lost 2 bases, J lost 5 bases, and 12 bases lay in between. Germline V gives CDR1 SGHRS, CDR2 YFSETQ. CDR3 nucleotide sequence: TGCGCCAGCAGCTTATCAGGGGGGCTAGATACGCAGTATTTT. Translated: CASSLSGGLDTQYF.

This clone appeared a few times. V is TRBV5-4 and J is TRBJ1-6; TRBD1 agrees at 7 bases. Germline lookup yields CDR1 SGHNT and CDR2 YYREEE (reference sequence). This CDR3 is 15 amino acids long. Losses at the gene ends were 0 bases for V and 6 bases for J; bases not matched to a gene: 3. CDR3: CASSLAGTANSPLHF. The CDR3 DNA is TGTGCCAGCAGCTTGGCCGGGACAGCTAATTCACCCCTCCACTTT.

The chain uses TRBV6-1 and TRBJ1-2, with 7 bases lining up with TRBD1. Germline CDR1 is MNHNS and CDR2 is SASEGT. The CDR3 is 15 amino acids. After removal of 1 base from V and 2 bases from J, the junction contained 4 bases not matched to a gene. Here the CDR3 DNA reads TGTGCCAGCAGTGAAGGGAGGGGGCTCAACTATGGCTACACCTTC. It codes for CASSEGRGLNYGYTF.

V gene TRBV9 combines with J gene TRBJ2-5; D is possibly TRBD1 (5 bases). Germline loops: CDR1 SGDLS, CDR2 YYNGEE. Trimming left V 1 base short and J 5 bases short, with 15 bases between. The CDR3 extends over 15 amino acids. The DNA of the CDR3 is TGTGCCAGCAGCGTAAACCCCCAGGGTTGGGAGACCCAGTACTTC. Protein: CASSVNPQGWETQYF.

J is TRBJ2-2 and V is TRBV6-4; D possibly corresponds to TRBD2 (5 bases). The germline V gene encodes CDR1 MRHNA and CDR2 SNTAGT. Trimming took 8 bases from V and 4 from J, leaving 14 bases between them. The CDR3 contains 14 residues. This chain's CDR3 is CASRPDWLTGELFF. The CDR3 DNA sequence: TGTGCCAGCCGACCGGACTGGCTCACCGGGGAGCTGTTTTTT.